Shown below are 20 T cell receptor beta chains from a single sample sequenced in a study of T cell responses to AZD1222 COVID-19 vaccine. The protocol was immunoSEQ multiplex PCR, while the TCRdb copy is restricted to in-frame clones and leaves out a portion. The table shows roughly 70,000 clones, with around 74% occurring only once. The sequences come from peripheral blood, collected on day 0 of MenACWY control vaccination. Source of these receptors: an adult in good health.

The V gene is TRBV2, the J gene TRBJ1-1; D unresolved. Germline values: CDR1 SNHLY, CDR2 FYNNEI. Trimming left V 5 bases short and J 2 bases short, with 15 bases between. The CDR3 is 15 amino acids. The CDR3 region has the DNA TGTGCCAGCAGTTACACATCCGGTCGTAACACTGAAGCTTTCTTT. Translation gives CASSYTSGRNTEAFF.

This clone was counted once. V is TRBV2 and J is TRBJ2-7, with TRBD2 as a possible D gene (6 bases). Germline V lookup: CDR1 SNHLY, CDR2 FYNNEI. This CDR3 has 12 residues. V was trimmed by 10 bases and J by 4 bases, leaving 14 bases between them. The CDR3 nucleotides read TGTGCCATCTTAATCGGGGGATACGAGCAGTACTTC. Translation: CAILIGGYEQYF.

This clone was seen only once. The gene calls are TRBV5-1 and TRBJ2-1; TRBD2 might be the D (6 bases). The CDR3 covers 15 residues. Germline V gives CDR1 SGHRS, CDR2 YFSETQ. V was pared by 1 base and J by 2 bases, with 10 bases between. CDR3 region: CASSLSSGAYNEQFF. The CDR3 DNA reads TGCGCCAGCAGCTTGTCTTCGGGGGCCTACAATGAGCAGTTCTTC.

This clone was recorded a few times. Other DNA variants within this sample encode the same CDR3. This chain joins TRBV13 and TRBJ1-1, with D hard to call. The CDR3 is made up of 13 amino acids. Deletions cut 2 bases from V and 5 bases from J, with 9 bases between. Germline CDR1 and CDR2: PRHDT and FYEKMQ (reference sequence). Here the CDR3 DNA reads TGTGCCAGCAGCTTAAGGCCGGGGACTGAAGCTTTCTTT. Translated: CASSLRPGTEAFF.

This clone has more than one count but fewer than ten. V gene TRBV28 combines with J gene TRBJ1-1, with 7 bases aligning to TRBD1. Germline loops: CDR1 MDHEN, CDR2 SYDVKM. Losses at the gene ends were 8 bases for V and 5 bases for J; bases not matched to a gene: 17. The CDR3 is made up of 16 amino acids. In DNA, the CDR3 is TGTGCCAGCCGAAGGGGCAGGGGGATTGGCATGACTGAAGCTTTCTTT. Its protein is CASRRGRGIGMTEAFF.

V usage is TRBV6-5 and J usage is TRBJ1-6; weak D call: TRBD1 (5 bases). V lost 10 bases to trimming and J lost 0 bases, with 13 bases between them. In germline, CDR1 is MNHEY, CDR2 SVGAGI. The CDR3 loop spans 15 amino acids. The CDR3 spells CATQGASSYNSPLHF. In DNA, the CDR3 is TGTGCCACCCAGGGCGCTAGCTCCTATAATTCACCCCTCCACTTT.

This clone has only one observation. The genes are TRBV19 and TRBJ1-5, with unresolved D. The CDR3 covers 16 residues. The germline gives CDR1 LNHDA, CDR2 SQIVND (reference sequence). V shed 3 bases and J shed 0 bases, with 12 bases lying between them. DNA for the CDR3: TGTGCCAGTAGTATTCATCGGGCGAATAGCAATCAGCCCCAGCATTTT. Its translation is CASSIHRANSNQPQHF. Full variable domain (remainder filled in from reference TRBV19 and TRBJ1-5): DGGITQSPKYLFRKEGQNVTLSCEQNLNHDAMYWYRQDPGQGLRLIYYSQIVNDFQKGDIAEGYSVSREKKESFPLTVTSAQKNPTAFYLCASSIHRANSNQPQHFGDGTRLSIL.

There are a few counts of this clone. The chain recombines TRBV7-3 with TRBJ2-1, with 8 nucleotides matching TRBD2. Germline V gene lookup returns CDR1 SGHTA and CDR2 FQGTGA. V was pared by 5 bases and J by 1 base, with 13 bases of the junction left unmatched. The CDR3 contains 18 residues. CDR3 sequence reads: CASSPRGSGTQSYNEQFF. DNA of the CDR3: TGTGCCAGCAGCCCGAGGGGTAGCGGGACCCAGTCCTACAATGAGCAGTTCTTC.

The rearrangement uses TRBV5-5 and TRBJ1-2; the match to TRBD1 covers 10 bases. Losses at the gene ends were 3 bases for V and 6 bases for J; bases not matched to a gene: 11. This CDR3 has 16 residues. CDR1 and CDR2 (germline): SGHKS, YYEKEE (reference sequence). The DNA for the CDR3 is TGTGCCAGCAGCTCCCCCGGGACAGGGGAAGTGAATGGCTACACCTTC. Translating it yields CASSSPGTGEVNGYTF.

The chain recombines TRBV4-1 with TRBJ1-1; D remains unclear. V lost 0 bases and J lost 10, with 12 bases in between. The CDR3 contains 13 residues. Germline V gene lookup returns CDR1 MGHRA and CDR2 YSYEKL. DNA of the CDR3: TGCGCCAGCAGCCAAGATCTGGGCCTCGGAGCTTTCTTT. Amino acid sequence: CASSQDLGLGAFF.

The chain employs TRBV15 and TRBJ2-2; 8 positions match TRBD2. V shed 0 bases, J shed 1 base, and the junction held 1 base outside the gene matches. The CDR3 loop spans 16 amino acids. Germline-derived CDR1 and CDR2 are LNHNV and YYDKDF (reference sequence). For the CDR3, the DNA is TGTGCCACCAGCAGAGAGGCGGGGGGGAACACCGGGGAGCTGTTTTTT. Residues: CATSREAGGNTGELFF. Drawing the rest from reference TRBV15 and TRBJ2-2, the complete variable domain is DAMVIQNPRYQVTQFGKPVTLSCSQTLNHNVMYWYQQKSSQAPKLLFHYYDKDFNNEADTPDNFQSRRPNTSFCFLDIRSPGLGDTAMYLCATSREAGGNTGELFFGEGSRLTVL.

The DNA of the CDR3 is TGTGCCAGTAAAGATCGACAAAACTATGGCTACACCTTC. This encodes CASKDRQNYGYTF. V usage is TRBV19 and J usage is TRBJ1-2; D remains unclear. The CDR3 length is 13 residues. Trimming pared 7 bases from V and 2 bases from J, leaving 11 bases between. Looked up from germline, CDR1 is LNHDA and CDR2 is SQIVND (reference sequence).

The CDR3 DNA follows: TGTGCCAGCAGTTTAGTTCAGGGGGCCGGGCAAGAGACCCAGTACTTC. Translating it yields CASSLVQGAGQETQYF. J is TRBJ2-5 and V is TRBV28; 8 bases match TRBD1. CDR1 MDHEN and CDR2 SYDVKM come from the germline V gene. The CDR3 has 16 residues. After removal of 2 bases from V and 2 bases from J, the junction contained 7 bases not matched to a gene.

The gene calls are TRBV18 and TRBJ2-7; possibly TRBD1 for D (6 bases). V shed 3 bases and J shed 2 bases, with 17 bases lying between them. CDR1 is KGHSH and CDR2 is LQKENI in the germline V gene. The CDR3 runs 16 residues. The CDR3 sequence is CASSPRTSRGAYEQYF. The DNA of the CDR3 is TGTGCCAGCTCACCGCGGACATCCAGGGGAGCCTACGAGCAGTACTTC.

This sequence joins TRBV5-1 and TRBJ2-3; TRBD1 matches at 8 bases. Germline trimming cut 4 bases from V and 0 bases from J; bases unmatched to any gene: 7. The CDR3 loop spans 16 amino acids. CDR1 is SGHRS and CDR2 is YFSETQ in the germline V gene. The CDR3: CASSRGQASSTDTQYF. The CDR3 nucleotides read TGCGCCAGCAGCAGGGGACAGGCCTCGAGCACAGATACGCAGTATTTT.

V gene TRBV5-5 combines with J gene TRBJ1-5; D gene ambiguous. The CDR3 extends over 13 amino acids. The germline gives CDR1 SGHKS, CDR2 YYEKEE (reference sequence). With 4 bases removed from V and 5 bases from J, the gap between germline ends came to 10 bases. CDR3 DNA: TGTGCCAGCAGCCTCCTCTTGGATCAGCCCCAGCATTTT. Amino acids: CASSLLLDQPQHF.

The chain joins TRBV7-9 to TRBJ1-4; D might be TRBD1 (6 bases). V was cut by 5 bases and J by 0 bases, with 10 bases left in between. CDR3 length: 15 residues. CDR1 is SEHNR, CDR2 FQNEAQ, per germline (reference sequence). CDR3 protein: CASSRQAATNEKLFF. DNA for the CDR3: TGTGCCAGCAGCCGACAGGCCGCAACTAATGAAAAACTGTTTTTT.

This sequence joins TRBV10-3 and TRBJ2-7; tentative D call: TRBD1 (5 bases). Deletions cut 5 bases from V and 6 bases from J, with 14 bases between. The germline gives CDR1 ENHRY, CDR2 SYGVKD. The CDR3 length is 13 residues. CDR3 DNA sequence: TGTGCCATCAGTCAGGGTGATGTTGCCGAGCAGTACTTC. Residues: CAISQGDVAEQYF.

The chain combines TRBV19 with TRBJ1-5; no reliable D call. Between the trimmed V and J ends, which lost 4 bases and 6 bases, there was a span of 13 bases. The CDR3 has 14 amino acids. The germline gives CDR1 LNHDA, CDR2 SQIVND (reference sequence). The CDR3 nucleotides are TGTGCCAGTAGTAAAAGTAGAGAGGTTCAGCCCCAGCATTTT. Encoded protein: CASSKSREVQPQHF.

V usage is TRBV30 and J usage is TRBJ1-1; D not resolved. CDR3 length: 14 residues. CDR1 and CDR2 from the germline V gene are GTSNPN and SVGIG (reference sequence). V was trimmed by 1 base and J by 2 bases, leaving 11 bases between them. The CDR3 loop reads CAWSDLRANTEAFF. CDR3 DNA sequence: TGTGCCTGGAGTGATTTAAGGGCAAACACTGAAGCTTTCTTT. The full variable domain, completed using reference TRBV30 and TRBJ1-1, is SQTIHQWPATLVQPVGSPLSLECTVEGTSNPNLYWYRQAAGRGLQLLFYSVGIGQISSEVPQNLSASRPQDRQFILSSKKLLLSDSGFYLCAWSDLRANTEAFFGQGTRLTVV.